The 28 T cell receptor beta chains given below trace back to one sample, sequenced in a study of regulatory T cells in long-lasting Graves disease. Specified time point: persistent/refractory GD, antithyroid drugs over 5 years with positive TRAb. TCR sequences were obtained from RNA taken from PBMCs. CDR3-region Arm-PCR and iRepertoire HTBI primers produced the TCR beta libraries. In TCRdb, the multiplex PCR reads were re-called with MiXCR into one record per CDR3 protein. The sample records some 420,000 distinct CDR3 sequences, approximately 23% being singletons. Source: peripheral blood mononuclear cells (PBMCs), taken when the disease was refractory, from a patient treated with antithyroid drugs. The receptors come from a female donor with Graves disease.

This sequence joins TRBV6-1 and TRBJ2-6; no definite D call. CDR3 length: 15 amino acids. Per germline, CDR1 MNHNS and CDR2 SASEGT. Trimming stripped 5 bases from V and 0 bases from J, with 8 bases between. CDR3 in amino acids: CASSKYTSGANVLTF. CDR3 DNA: TGTGCCAGCAGTAAATATACCTCTGGGGCCAACGTCCTGACTTTC.

There are many counts of this clonotype. V gene TRBV28 combines with J gene TRBJ2-5, with 8 bases that match TRBD2. Germline V gene lookup returns CDR1 MDHEN and CDR2 SYDVKM. Trimming cost V 5 bases and J 3 bases; bases outside gene matches: 17. CDR3 length: 18 amino acids. The CDR3, as DNA: TGTGCCAGCAGTCCCCCGCGATCGGGAGGGGGAGGTGAAGAGACCCAGTACTTC. As protein: CASSPPRSGGGGEETQYF.

This clonotype was counted a few times. The chain links TRBV6-1 to TRBJ1-2; D is unresolved. Germline CDR1 and CDR2: MNHNS and SASEGT. CDR3 size: 17 residues. V was trimmed by 7 bases and J by 4 bases, leaving 25 bases between them. The CDR3 here is CASTPTRPGQFGYGYTF. In DNA form, the CDR3 reads TGTGCCAGCACTCCTACCCGCCCGGGCCAGTTCGGCTATGGCTACACCTTC.

This clonotype has more than one count but fewer than ten. This chain joins TRBV28 and TRBJ1-3; no reliable D call. Per the germline V gene, CDR1 is MDHEN and CDR2 is SYDVKM. V lost 9 bases to trimming and J lost 5 bases, with 17 bases between them. This CDR3 is built from 14 residues. CDR3 sequence: CASTGRHMRNTIYF. DNA for the CDR3: TGTGCCAGTACTGGACGACATATGAGAAACACCATATATTTT. The variable domain in full, with the rest retrieved from reference TRBV28 and TRBJ1-3, is DVKVTQSSRYLVKRTGEKVFLECVQDMDHENMFWYRQDPGLGLRLIYFSYDVKMKEKGDIPEGYSVSREKKERFSLILESASTNQTSMYLCASTGRHMRNTIYFGEGSWLTVV.

This clonotype was detected ten times or more. This rearrangement joins TRBV7-2 to TRBJ1-4; possibly TRBD1 for D (5 bases). The CDR3 is 15 amino acids. Trimming took off 3 bases at V and 4 bases at J, with 12 bases between the two ends. Per the germline V gene, CDR1 is SGHTA and CDR2 is FQGNSA. CDR3 loop: CASSFGQGYNEKLFF. The CDR3 DNA reads TGTGCCAGCAGCTTCGGGCAGGGTTATAATGAAAAACTGTTTTTT. Together with reference TRBV7-2 and TRBJ1-4, the CDR3 gives the full variable domain: GAGVSQSPSNKVTEKGKDVELRCDPISGHTALYWYRQSLGQGLEFLIYFQGNSAPDKSGLPSDRFSAERTGGSVSTLTIQRTQQEDSAVYLCASSFGQGYNEKLFFGSGTQLSVL.

The chain joins TRBV7-2 to TRBJ2-3; the D gene could be TRBD1 or TRBD2 (5 bases each). The V and J ends lost 1 base and 7 bases respectively, with 6 bases between them. The CDR3 has 12 amino acids. Per the germline V gene, CDR1 is SGHTA and CDR2 is FQGNSA. The CDR3 is CASSLGGNTQYF. CDR3 in DNA: TGTGCCAGCAGCTTAGGGGGGAATACGCAGTATTTT. The whole variable domain, remainder taken from reference TRBV7-2 and TRBJ2-3, is GAGVSQSPSNKVTEKGKDVELRCDPISGHTALYWYRQSLGQGLEFLIYFQGNSAPDKSGLPSDRFSAERTGGSVSTLTIQRTQQEDSAVYLCASSLGGNTQYFGPGTRLTVL.

The V and J genes are TRBV14 and TRBJ2-7; perhaps TRBD2 as D (5 bases). The V end lost 2 bases, the J end lost 2 bases, and 13 bases lay between the germline ends. Germline-derived CDR1 and CDR2 are SGHDN and FVKESK. The CDR3 totals 15 residues. CDR3 loop: CASSQYRERTYEQYF. The CDR3 DNA is TGTGCCAGCAGCCAATACCGGGAAAGGACCTACGAGCAGTACTTC.

A few counts support this clonotype. This rearrangement joins TRBV9 to TRBJ2-7, with 8 bases fitting TRBD1. V lost 1 base to trimming and J lost 5 bases; unmatched junction nucleotides: 2. This CDR3 is built from 13 residues. The germline V gene encodes CDR1 SGDLS and CDR2 YYNGEE. In DNA, the CDR3 is TGTGCCAGCAGCGTAACAGGGGGAGACGAGCAGTACTTC. Amino acid sequence: CASSVTGGDEQYF.

This clonotype has ten or more counts. The chain is built from TRBV6-2 or TRBV6-3 and TRBJ2-7, with TRBD2 as a possible D gene (6 bases). This CDR3 is 13 amino acids long. Deletions cut 4 bases from V and 0 bases from J, with 7 bases between. The germline V gene has CDR1 MNHEY and CDR2 SVGEGT. Here the CDR3 reads CASSWGVSYEQYF. As DNA, the CDR3 is TGTGCCAGCAGTTGGGGGGTCTCCTACGAGCAGTACTTC.

This clonotype appeared a few times. J is TRBJ2-5 and V is TRBV20-1, with a weak D call TRBD2 (6 bases). Trimming left V 5 bases short and J 4 bases short, with 14 bases between. Germline V lookup: CDR1 DFQATT, CDR2 SNEGSKA (reference sequence). This CDR3 is built from 13 residues. DNA of the CDR3: TGCAGTGCTGACGGGGGACGGGCAGAGACCCAGTACTTC. Translated, it gives CSADGGRAETQYF.

The genes are TRBV7-3 and TRBJ2-3; 9 bases are a match to TRBD2. Germline trimming cut 5 bases from V and 0 bases from J; bases unmatched to any gene: 12. The V gene's germline CDR1 is SGHTA and CDR2 FQGTGA. The CDR3 is made up of 18 amino acids. CDR3 in amino acids: CASSPIAGVTSSTDTQYF. The CDR3, as DNA: TGTGCCAGCAGCCCCATAGCGGGGGTTACATCTAGCACAGATACGCAGTATTTT.

The table lists this clonotype with many counts. This chain uses TRBV27 with TRBJ2-7; TRBD1 matches 7 bases. The CDR3 runs 16 residues. The V gene end was trimmed by 6 bases and the J gene end by 0 bases; junction bases not matched to a gene: 11. Germline V lookup: CDR1 MNHEY, CDR2 SMNVEV (reference sequence). CDR3 DNA: TGTGCCAGCAGCTTGGACAGGACGGTCAGCTCCTACGAGCAGTACTTC. It yields the protein CASSLDRTVSSYEQYF.

The rearrangement uses TRBV20-1 and TRBJ1-2; TRBD1 matches at 9 bases. The CDR3 contains 13 residues. Germline loops: CDR1 DFQATT, CDR2 SNEGSKA (reference sequence). The ends lost 1 base at V and 5 bases at J; junction bases unmatched: 2. CDR3 residues: CSARGTGAYGYTF. The CDR3 nucleotides read TGCAGTGCTAGAGGGACAGGGGCTTATGGCTACACCTTC.

Ten or more counts support this clonotype. This chain's CDR3 is CSVSAIGAGELFF. CDR3 bases: TGCAGCGTATCAGCAATTGGCGCCGGGGAGCTGTTTTTT. The J gene is TRBJ2-2, the V gene TRBV29-1; D ambiguous. V lost 6 bases and J lost 6, with 14 bases in between. Germline CDR1 and CDR2: SQVTM and ANQGSEA. The CDR3 has 13 amino acids.

This clonotype came up a few times. The gene calls are TRBV5-1 and TRBJ2-5, with a weak D call TRBD2 (6 bases). The CDR3 totals 15 residues. CDR1 and CDR2 (germline): SGHRS, YFSETQ. Trimming removed 5 bases from V and 2 bases from J, with 16 bases in between. CDR3 protein: CASRQGPGEQETQYF. The CDR3 region has the DNA TGCGCCAGCAGGCAGGGCCCGGGAGAACAAGAGACCCAGTACTTC.

This clonotype was detected ten times or more. The CDR3 is CASSLMIQSEQYF. CDR3 nucleotide sequence: TGTGCCAGCAGCCTAATGATCCAGTCCGAGCAGTACTTC. V is TRBV7-3 and J is TRBJ2-7; D is unclear. The ends were cut back, 5 bases at V and 6 bases at J, with 14 bases in the middle. This CDR3 region has 13 residues. Germline V gene lookup returns CDR1 SGHTA and CDR2 FQGTGA.

The chain combines TRBV20-1 with TRBJ1-1; 7 bases match TRBD1. This CDR3 is built from 12 residues. Germline loops: CDR1 DFQATT, CDR2 SNEGSKA (reference sequence). V was clipped by 8 bases and J by 5 bases; unmatched bases: 8. CDR3 amino acids: CSCTRDSTEAFF. The CDR3 region has the DNA TGCAGTTGTACCCGGGACAGTACTGAAGCTTTCTTT.

This clonotype occurred many times. The chain carries TRBV12-3 or TRBV12-4 and TRBJ1-1; 7 bases are a match to TRBD1. This CDR3 is built from 13 residues. Unmatched junction bases numbered 2, after V lost 6 bases and J lost 1 base. The CDR3 loop is CASSPGGNTEAFF. In nucleotides, the CDR3 is TGTGCCAGCAGCCCAGGGGGGAACACTGAAGCTTTCTTT.

This clonotype showed up just a few times. The chain recombines TRBV19 with TRBJ1-1, with no clear D. Trimming shortened V by 10 bases and J by 1 base, and 10 bases separated the two germline ends. CDR3 length: 12 amino acids. Germline V gives CDR1 LNHDA, CDR2 SQIVND (reference sequence). The CDR3 region is CAIRGRNTEAFF. The CDR3 DNA sequence: TGTGCCATCCGCGGACGGAACACTGAAGCTTTCTTT.

The gene calls are TRBV5-1 and TRBJ2-7, with TRBD2 matching over 8 bases. With 1 base clipped from V and 3 bases from J, the junction kept 12 bases outside the gene matches. Germline-derived CDR1 and CDR2 are SGHRS and YFSETQ. The CDR3 is 17 amino acids. CDR3 bases: TGCGCCAGCAGCTTGATAGCGGGACTCCACAGGCACTACGAGCAGTACTTC. It codes for CASSLIAGLHRHYEQYF.

This clonotype was detected a few times. The chain uses TRBV19 and TRBJ2-2, with D unresolved. Per germline, CDR1 LNHDA and CDR2 SQIVND (reference sequence). With 1 base removed from V and 5 bases from J, the gap between germline ends came to 14 bases. This CDR3 is 16 amino acids long. CDR3 amino acids: CASSIASLSWTGELFF. The CDR3, as DNA: TGTGCCAGTAGTATAGCGTCCCTCTCTTGGACCGGGGAGCTGTTTTTT.

This clonotype has a handful of counts. The CDR3 spells CSAMGAATGWTEAFF. The CDR3 nucleotides read TGCAGCGCAATGGGAGCGGCGACGGGATGGACTGAAGCTTTCTTT. V and J are TRBV29-1 and TRBJ1-1; no definite D call. This CDR3 is built from 15 residues. V lost 7 bases and J lost 5, with 23 bases in between. CDR1 is SQVTM, CDR2 ANQGSEA, per germline.

This clonotype was counted only a few times. The chain recombines TRBV10-3 with TRBJ2-7, with D possibly being TRBD1 (7 bases). V lost 10 bases to trimming and J lost 5 bases, with 15 bases between them. This CDR3 is built from 12 residues. Germline CDR1 and CDR2: ENHRY and SYGVKD. In DNA form, the CDR3 reads TGTGCCAGTGCAGGGGGGCCTGACGAGCAGTACTTC. Encoded protein: CASAGGPDEQYF.

The chain uses TRBV7-9 and TRBJ2-7; D may be TRBD1 or TRBD2 (5 bases each). Trimming took off 1 base at V and 0 bases at J, with 10 bases between the two ends. The CDR3 loop spans 15 amino acids. Germline CDR1 reads SEHNR; CDR2 reads FQNEAQ (reference sequence). CDR3 region: CASSLVGASSYEQYF. In nucleotides, the CDR3 is TGTGCCAGCAGCTTAGTCGGGGCCAGCTCCTACGAGCAGTACTTC.

This clonotype came up a few times. The chain has TRBV13 and TRBJ1-2; the D is unclear. Trimming left V 2 bases short and J 3 bases short, with 7 bases between. The CDR3 loop spans 13 amino acids. Germline values: CDR1 PRHDT, CDR2 FYEKMQ (reference sequence). The CDR3 is CASSLNTDYGYTF. The CDR3 nucleotides are TGTGCCAGCAGCTTAAATACGGACTATGGCTACACCTTC. The full variable domain, in which reference TRBV13 and TRBJ1-2 provide the parts outside the CDR3, is AAGVIQSPRHLIKEKRETATLKCYPIPRHDTVYWYQQGPGQDPQFLISFYEKMQSDKGSIPDRFSAQQFSDYHSELNMSSLELGDSALYFCASSLNTDYGYTFGSGTRLTVV.

This clonotype was picked up many times. This chain uses TRBV10-3 with TRBJ2-7; D is undetermined. The CDR3 loop spans 12 amino acids. V gave up 6 bases and J gave up 6 bases, with 12 bases separating them. Germline CDR1 ENHRY, CDR2 SYGVKD. CDR3 loop: CAISQEAREQYF. CDR3 bases: TGTGCCATCAGCCAAGAGGCCCGCGAGCAGTACTTC.

The CDR3 nucleotides read TGCGCCAGCAGCCTCCGACCGGGACTAGCGACCACCGGGGAGCTGTTTTTT. This encodes CASSLRPGLATTGELFF. The chain couples TRBV5-1 to TRBJ2-2; TRBD2 matches 10 bases. The V gene's germline CDR1 is SGHRS and CDR2 YFSETQ. This CDR3 region has 17 residues. J lost 4 bases, V lost 4 bases, and 10 bases had no gene match. Complete variable domain (other parts from reference TRBV5-1 and TRBJ2-2): KAGVTQTPRYLIKTRGQQVTLSCSPISGHRSVSWYQQTPGQGLQFLFEYFSETQRNKGNFPGRFSGRQFSNSRSEMNVSTLELGDSALYLCASSLRPGLATTGELFFGEGSRLTVL.

The chain combines TRBV7-9 with TRBJ2-3; a weak D match, TRBD1 (6 bases). Germline V gene data show CDR1 as SEHNR and CDR2 as FQNEAQ (reference sequence). This CDR3 region has 16 residues. V gave up 5 bases and J gave up 1 base, with 16 bases separating them. CDR3 in DNA: TGTGCCAGCAGCCCGCGACAGGCCCAACGCACAGATACGCAGTATTTT. It translates to CASSPRQAQRTDTQYF.